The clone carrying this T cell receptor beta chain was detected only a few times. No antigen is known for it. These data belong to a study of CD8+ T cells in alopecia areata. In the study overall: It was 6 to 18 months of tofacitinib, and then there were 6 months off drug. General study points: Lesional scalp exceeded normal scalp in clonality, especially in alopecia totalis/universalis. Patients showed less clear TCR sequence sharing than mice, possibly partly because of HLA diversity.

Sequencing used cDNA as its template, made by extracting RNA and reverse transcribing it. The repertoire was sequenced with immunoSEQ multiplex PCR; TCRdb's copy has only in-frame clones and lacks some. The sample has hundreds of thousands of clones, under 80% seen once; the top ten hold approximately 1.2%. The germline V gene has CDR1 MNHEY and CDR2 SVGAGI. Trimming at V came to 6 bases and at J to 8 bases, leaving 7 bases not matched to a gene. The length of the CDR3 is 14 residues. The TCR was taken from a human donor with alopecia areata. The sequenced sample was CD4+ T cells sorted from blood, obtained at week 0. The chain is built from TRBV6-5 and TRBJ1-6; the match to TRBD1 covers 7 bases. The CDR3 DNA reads TGTGCCAGCAGGGGCGGGACAGACTATTCACCCCTCCACTTT. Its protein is CASRGGTDYSPLHF.